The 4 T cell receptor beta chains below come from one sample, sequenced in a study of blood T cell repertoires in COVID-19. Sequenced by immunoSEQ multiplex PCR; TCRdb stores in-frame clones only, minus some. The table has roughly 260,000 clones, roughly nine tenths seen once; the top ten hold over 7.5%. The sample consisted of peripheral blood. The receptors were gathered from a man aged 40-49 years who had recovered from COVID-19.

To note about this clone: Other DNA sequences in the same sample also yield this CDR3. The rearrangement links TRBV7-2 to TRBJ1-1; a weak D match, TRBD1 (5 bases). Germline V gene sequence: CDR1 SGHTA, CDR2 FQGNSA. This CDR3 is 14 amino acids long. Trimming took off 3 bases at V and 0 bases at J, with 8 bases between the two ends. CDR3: CASSLGGMNTEAFF. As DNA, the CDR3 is TGTGCCAGCAGCTTGGGGGGAATGAACACTGAAGCTTTCTTT.

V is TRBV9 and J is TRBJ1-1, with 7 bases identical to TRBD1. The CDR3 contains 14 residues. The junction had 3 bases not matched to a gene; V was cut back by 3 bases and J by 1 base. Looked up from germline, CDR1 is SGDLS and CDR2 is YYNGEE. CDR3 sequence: CASSGDSWNTEAFF. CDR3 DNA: TGTGCCAGCAGCGGGGACAGCTGGAACACTGAAGCTTTCTTT.

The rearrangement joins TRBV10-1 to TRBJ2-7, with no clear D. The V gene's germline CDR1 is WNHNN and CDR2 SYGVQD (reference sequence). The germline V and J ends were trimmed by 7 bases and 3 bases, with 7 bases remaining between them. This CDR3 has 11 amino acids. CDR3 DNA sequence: TGCGCCAGCATGAGAATCTACGAGCAGTACTTC. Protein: CASMRIYEQYF.

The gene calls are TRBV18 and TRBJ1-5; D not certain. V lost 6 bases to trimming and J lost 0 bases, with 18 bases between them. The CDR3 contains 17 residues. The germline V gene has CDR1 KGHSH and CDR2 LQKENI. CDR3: CASSLMALTYSNQPQHF. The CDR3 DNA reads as TGTGCCAGCTCCCTTATGGCCTTGACTTATAGCAATCAGCCCCAGCATTTT.